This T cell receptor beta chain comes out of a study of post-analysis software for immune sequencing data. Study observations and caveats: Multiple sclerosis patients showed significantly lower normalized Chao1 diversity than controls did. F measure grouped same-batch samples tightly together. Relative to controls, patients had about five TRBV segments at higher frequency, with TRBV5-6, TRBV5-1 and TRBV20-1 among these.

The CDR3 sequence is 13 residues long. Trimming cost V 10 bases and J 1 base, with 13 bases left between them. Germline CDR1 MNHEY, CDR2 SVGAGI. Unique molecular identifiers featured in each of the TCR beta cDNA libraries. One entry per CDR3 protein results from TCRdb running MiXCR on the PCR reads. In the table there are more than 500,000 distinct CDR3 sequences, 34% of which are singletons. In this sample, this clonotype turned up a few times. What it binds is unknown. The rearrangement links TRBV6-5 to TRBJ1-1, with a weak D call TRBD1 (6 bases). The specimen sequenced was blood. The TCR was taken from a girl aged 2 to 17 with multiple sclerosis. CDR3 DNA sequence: TGTGCCACCATCCGGGACACGAACACTGAAGCTTTCTTT. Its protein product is CATIRDTNTEAFF.